Each of the 2 T cell receptor beta chains below was sequenced from the same sample in a study of CD4 T cells in relation to SARS-CoV-2 and coronaviruses. Profiled with immunoSEQ multiplex PCR; TCRdb holds only in-frame clones, not every one. The data hold tens of thousands of clones, with around 85% observed a single time. Source material: memory CD4+ T cells from PBMCs. The source is an adult with COVID-19.

The rearrangement links TRBV6-1 to TRBJ2-1; 7 bases align to TRBD1. The CDR3 loop spans 13 amino acids. V dropped 2 bases and J dropped 9; count of bases not matched to a gene: 4. In germline, CDR1 is MNHNS, CDR2 SASEGT. DNA of the CDR3: TGTGCCAGCAGTGAAACTCCAGGGGGTGAGCAGTTCTTC. Its translation: CASSETPGGEQFF.

The CDR3 spells CASSQADYYEQYF. CDR3 bases: TGTGCCAGCAGCCAAGCGGACTACTACGAGCAGTACTTC. The V and J genes are TRBV3-1 (or the pseudogene TRBV3-2) and TRBJ2-7; possibly TRBD2 for D (6 bases). Trimming left V 1 base short and J 3 bases short, with 7 bases between. Germline values: CDR1 LGHDT, CDR2 YNNKEL (reference sequence). This CDR3 comprises 13 residues.